The present TCR beta chain was sequenced within a study of T cells in severe cutaneous drug reactions (dated by TCRdb to the late 2010s). About the full investigation: Between 2011 and 2018, patients were recruited from Taiwan, Thailand and a European registry network. The study paired bulk TCR sequencing with single-cell sequencing, quantitative PCR validation, functional assays and transgenic mouse experiments. To build the libraries, iRepertoire multiplex PCR was used, and the authors pointed to a comparison in which iRepertoire and 5' RACE methods, with or without UMI, captured abundant clonotypes similarly. The Naranjo algorithm and the ALDEN drug causality algorithm were used to identify the culprit drug. Enrollment was limited to patients whose SJS/TEN or DRESS diagnosis was probable or definite according to RegiSCAR criteria. Blister fluids/cells, PBMC and other biological samples were taken from patients in the acute stage or the recovery stage. On the study overall, not on this receptor specifically: The authors stated that further study is still needed to find out whether the public TCR applies more generally to SJS/TEN caused by other drugs. CBZ-SJS/TEN patients showed strongly increased TRBV12-4 usage, with an average of roughly 32% in blister cells and about 5.2% in PBMC. A public TCRbeta CDR3, present at a mean of around 15% in all seven CBZ-SJS/TEN blister samples, was undetectable or scarce in PBMC from tolerant controls and healthy donors.

Counted from cysteine to phenylalanine, this CDR3 has 13 amino acids. No DNA is recorded. For both bulk and single-cell sequencing, libraries were prepared with the iRepertoire multiplex PCR system and TCR subtype-specific primers. Multiplex PCR using primers aimed at the V, D and J gene regions produced the bulk TCR beta libraries. Roughly 95-500 ng of RNA per sample served as input for bulk TCR library preparation. An Illumina MiSeq was used to sequence the bulk TCR beta amplicons. The source study handled its data this way. Sample misassignments and low-quality sequencing reads were removed through quality control steps. The CDR3 was defined as the amino acids lying between the Y[YFLI]C motif of the V gene and the [FW]GXGT motif of the J segment. The IMGT database served as the reference for assigning TRBV and TRBJ genes and CDR3 clonotypes. For each sample, TRBV expression was normalized against the mean for the same gene in PBMC from roughly 42 healthy donors. With the reads reprocessed by TCRdb, a single entry stands for each CDR3 protein sequence and no DNA is reported. These V and J calls are TCRdb output, not the study's own analysis. The sample has 2,200 or so distinct CDR3 sequences on record. The ten top clones hold approximately 19% of the sample.

Details on this clonotype: No cognate antigen has been identified for it.

Sequencing was performed on donors who were patients with carbamazepine-induced Stevens-Johnson syndrome or toxic epidermal necrolysis (CBZ-SJS/TEN). The peripheral blood repertoires were taken from CBZ-SJS/TEN patients of two origins, about 5 Han Chinese and roughly 6 European. To look for drug-specific clonotypes, next-generation sequencing was used to profile the T cell receptor repertoires of patients with drug-induced severe cutaneous adverse reactions. RNA was isolated either from blister cells of skin lesions or from peripheral blood mononuclear cells. Recombination joined TRBV12-3 or TRBV12-4 with TRBJ2-1; the D call of TRBD1 rests on TCRdb alone, since no DNA is present to check it. Source material: PBMCs. The TCR comes from a human donor with Stevens-Johnson syndrome, a severe cutaneous drug reaction. CDR3 protein: CASSFSQGNGKFF.